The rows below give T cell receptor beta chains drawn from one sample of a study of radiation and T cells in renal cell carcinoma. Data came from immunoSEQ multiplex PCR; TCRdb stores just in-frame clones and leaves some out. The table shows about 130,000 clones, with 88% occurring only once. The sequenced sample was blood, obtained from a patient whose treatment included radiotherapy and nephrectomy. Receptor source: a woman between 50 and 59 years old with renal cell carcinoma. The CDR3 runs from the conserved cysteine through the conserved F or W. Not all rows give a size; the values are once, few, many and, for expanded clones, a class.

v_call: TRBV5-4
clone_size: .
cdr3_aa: CASSLGQSYEQYF

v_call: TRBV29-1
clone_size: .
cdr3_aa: CSVVTGVNSPLHF

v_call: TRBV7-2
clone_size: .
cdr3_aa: CASSLWAADLYGYTF

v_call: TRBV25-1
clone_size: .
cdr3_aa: CASSAHRGREDTQYF

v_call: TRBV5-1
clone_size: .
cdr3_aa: CASSFGTLNEKLFF

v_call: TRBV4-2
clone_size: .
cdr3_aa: CASSQEGRNEQYF

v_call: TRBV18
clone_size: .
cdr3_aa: CASSPLPAGGTDTQYF

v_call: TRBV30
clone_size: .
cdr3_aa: CAWTLQTGGHGYTF

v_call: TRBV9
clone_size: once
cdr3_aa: CASSVDPGTSTDTQYF

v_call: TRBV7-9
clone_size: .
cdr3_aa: CASSNGGLYNEQFF

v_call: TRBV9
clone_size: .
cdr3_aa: CASSVAEGTYEQYF

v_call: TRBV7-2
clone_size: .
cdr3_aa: CASSLMGGSNTEAFF

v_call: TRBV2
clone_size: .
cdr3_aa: CASSDQDRDPTNEKLFF

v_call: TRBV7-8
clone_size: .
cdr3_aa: CASSRTGSYSNQPQHF

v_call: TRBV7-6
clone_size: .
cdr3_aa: CASSLNPYEQYF

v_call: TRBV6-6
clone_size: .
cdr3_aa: CASEWAGGTEAFF

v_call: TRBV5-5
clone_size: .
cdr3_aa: CASSLVTGRLSGNTIYF

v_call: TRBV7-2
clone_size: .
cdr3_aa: CASSYWLGTSGGNEQFF

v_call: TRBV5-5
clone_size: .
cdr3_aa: CASSFQRGSTDTQYF

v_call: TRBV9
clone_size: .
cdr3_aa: CASSKLGLTQETQYF

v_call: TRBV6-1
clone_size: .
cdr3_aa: CASSEAPGTYNEQFF

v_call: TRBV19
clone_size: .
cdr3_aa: CATQGDRWAEAFF

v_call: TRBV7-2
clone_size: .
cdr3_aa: CASSLTGGIGGETQYF

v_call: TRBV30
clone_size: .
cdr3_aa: CAWRRQANYGYTF

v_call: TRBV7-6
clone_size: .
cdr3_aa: CASSIAGTGVHEQYF

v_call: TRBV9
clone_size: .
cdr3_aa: CASSVLSQGIDTQYF

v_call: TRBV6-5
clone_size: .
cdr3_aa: CASSYGRTNTEAFF

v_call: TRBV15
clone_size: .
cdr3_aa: CATSLEMHSPLHF

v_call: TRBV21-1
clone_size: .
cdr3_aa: CASSTQETQYF

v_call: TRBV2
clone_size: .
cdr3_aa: CASSGLAVLHEQYF

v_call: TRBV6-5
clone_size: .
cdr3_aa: CASSPRPGNTEAFF

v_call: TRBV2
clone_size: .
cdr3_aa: CASRKQGSDNQPQHF

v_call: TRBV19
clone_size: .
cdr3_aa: CASSISGSIYEQYF